Shown below are 26 T cell receptor beta chains from a single sample sequenced in a study of vaccination effects on CD4 cells after COVID-19. Investigators separated out CD4+ T cells once around nine days of culture had passed. Between March and December 2020, the person had a SARS-CoV-2 infection that PCR confirmed. Participants each got two BNT162b2 or mRNA-1273 vaccine doses. Clones were sequenced by immunoSEQ multiplex PCR, and TCRdb holds only the in-frame ones, with some missing. The data contain under 40,000 clones, approximately 72% of them singletons. These TCRs' antigens remain unknown. Here the sequenced sample was CD4+ T cells from PBMCs cultured without peptide, taken after COVID-19 vaccination. The receptors shown here come from a human donor who had a prior SARS-CoV-2 infection.

The chain recombines TRBV12-3 or TRBV12-4 with TRBJ2-2; D gene ambiguous. The CDR3 sequence is 12 residues long. Deletions cut 7 bases from V and 5 bases from J, with 8 bases between. CDR3 in DNA: TGTGCCAGCACACGAAGGACCGGGGAGCTGTTTTTT. The encoded protein is CASTRRTGELFF.

The J gene is TRBJ1-2, the V gene TRBV5-8; D possibly corresponds to TRBD1 (5 bases). The CDR3 length is 14 residues. V lost 6 bases and J 7 bases, leaving 19 bases between the germline ends. Looked up from germline, CDR1 is SGHTS and CDR2 is YDEGEE. CDR3 region: CASTDLGAFGGYTF. The CDR3 DNA reads TGTGCCAGCACCGACCTTGGGGCCTTCGGTGGCTACACCTTC.

The rearrangement links TRBV24-1 to TRBJ2-3; TRBD2 matches at 9 bases. Germline loops: CDR1 KGHDR, CDR2 SFDVKD. J lost 0 bases, V lost 5 bases, and 5 bases had no gene match. This CDR3 region has 16 residues. The CDR3 bases are TGTGCCACCAGTGGCGGGAGGGCCACAAGCACAGATACGCAGTATTTT. This sequence encodes CATSGGRATSTDTQYF.

The gene calls are TRBV7-9 and TRBJ1-1, with D possibly TRBD1 on 6 matching bases. CDR3 size: 14 residues. Germline V gene lookup returns CDR1 SEHNR and CDR2 FQNEAQ (reference sequence). V lost 6 bases, J lost 3 bases, and 14 bases lay in between. The CDR3 loop is CASRLGGGDTEAFF. In DNA, the CDR3 is TGTGCCAGCAGGCTCGGGGGCGGGGACACTGAAGCTTTCTTT.

This clone has a handful of counts. This chain joins TRBV11-2 and TRBJ2-4, with D tentatively TRBD1 (5 bases). The V gene's germline CDR1 is SGHAT and CDR2 FQNNGV. The V gene lost 4 bases and the J gene lost 7 bases, with 17 bases spanning the gap. This CDR3 region has 15 residues. The DNA for the CDR3 is TGTGCCAGCAGCTCCCCTATGCAGGGTAATAACATTCAGTACTTC. Translation: CASSSPMQGNNIQYF.

This clone has a handful of counts. The chain employs TRBV10-3 and TRBJ1-5; D unclear. Deletions cut 8 bases from V and 0 bases from J, with 8 bases between. Looked up from germline, CDR1 is ENHRY and CDR2 is SYGVKD. The CDR3 is 13 residues long. The CDR3: CAIGSDSNQPQHF. CDR3 DNA sequence: TGTGCCATCGGCTCGGATAGCAATCAGCCCCAGCATTTT.

The CDR3 DNA follows: TGCAGCGTTGCTGGAGCCCCCACCCAGGAGACCCAGTACTTC. Its translation is CSVAGAPTQETQYF. The chain couples TRBV29-1 to TRBJ2-5, with D unresolved. Germline lookup yields CDR1 SQVTM and CDR2 ANQGSEA. With 4 bases removed from V and 5 bases from J, the gap between germline ends came to 17 bases. This CDR3 has 14 residues.

The CDR3 region has the DNA TGTGCCAGCAGCTTAGACAGGGTCCACGAGCAGTACTTC. It translates to CASSLDRVHEQYF. The rearrangement uses TRBV5-6 and TRBJ2-7, with 7 bases that match TRBD1. The J segment lost 5 bases and the V segment lost 2 bases, leaving 4 bases of the junction unmatched. The germline CDR1 and CDR2 sequences are SGHDT and YYEEEE. The CDR3 totals 13 residues.

This chain uses TRBV29-1 with TRBJ2-1; D is ambiguous. Deletions cut 3 bases from V and 4 bases from J, with 4 bases between. The CDR3 is 11 residues long. CDR1 SQVTM and CDR2 ANQGSEA come from the germline V gene. The DNA of the CDR3 is TGCAGCGTTGATAATTACAATGAGCAGTTCTTC. It yields the protein CSVDNYNEQFF.

This chain joins TRBV5-1 and TRBJ2-1; D is possibly TRBD2 (5 bases). Germline CDR1 is SGHRS and CDR2 is YFSETQ. Trimming removed 4 bases from V and 4 bases from J, with 9 bases in between. The CDR3 totals 13 residues. This chain's CDR3 is CASSEGSYNEQFF. CDR3 nucleotides: TGCGCCAGCAGCGAGGGCAGTTACAATGAGCAGTTCTTC.

The CDR3 DNA sequence: TGTGCCAGCGGACAGGGGGAGTGGAACTATGGCTACACCTTC. Amino acid sequence: CASGQGEWNYGYTF. The V and J genes are TRBV2 and TRBJ1-2, with 10 bases lining up with TRBD1. Germline V gives CDR1 SNHLY, CDR2 FYNNEI. With V trimmed by 8 bases and J by 2 bases, 5 bases remained unmatched. This CDR3 has 14 amino acids.

The genes are TRBV2 and TRBJ1-1, with 7 bases identical to TRBD1. Germline values: CDR1 SNHLY, CDR2 FYNNEI. The ends lost 3 bases at V and 1 base at J; junction bases unmatched: 2. This CDR3 spans 14 amino acids. In DNA form, the CDR3 reads TGTGCCAGCAGTGATTGGACAGGGAACACTGAAGCTTTCTTT. This encodes CASSDWTGNTEAFF.

The V and J genes are TRBV6-5 and TRBJ1-3; D remains unclear. V lost 0 bases and J 1 base, leaving 7 bases between the germline ends. CDR1 is MNHEY, CDR2 SVGAGI, per germline. CDR3 length: 15 amino acids. CDR3 loop: CASSYSEGSGNTIYF. DNA for the CDR3: TGTGCCAGCAGTTACTCAGAAGGATCTGGAAACACCATATATTTT.

This rearrangement joins TRBV6-5 to TRBJ2-1, with 7 bases aligning to TRBD2. Germline CDR1 MNHEY, CDR2 SVGAGI. V gave up 6 bases and J gave up 0 bases; unmatched junction bases: 5. The CDR3 is made up of 15 amino acids. The CDR3 bases are TGTGCCAGCAGACCCGGGGGGAGCTCCTACAATGAGCAGTTCTTC. Amino acids: CASRPGGSSYNEQFF.

The CDR3 DNA sequence: TGCGCCAGCAGCCAAGATCTCAGGACTAGCCCCCTAATGCAGTTCTTC. As protein: CASSQDLRTSPLMQFF. The rearrangement joins TRBV4-3 to TRBJ2-1; 8 bases are a match to TRBD2. This CDR3 region has 16 residues. The germline gives CDR1 LGHNA, CDR2 YSLEER. Unmatched junction bases numbered 13, after V lost 0 bases and J lost 12 bases.

This chain connects TRBV10-3 to TRBJ1-1, with D possibly matching TRBD1 (5 bases). This CDR3 has 13 residues. Germline CDR1 ENHRY, CDR2 SYGVKD. The V end lost 11 bases, the J end lost 2 bases, and 15 bases lay between the germline ends. CDR3 loop: CAHRGTTNTEAFF. CDR3 coding DNA: TGTGCCCATCGGGGGACGACTAACACTGAAGCTTTCTTT.

In nucleotides, the CDR3 is TGCAGTGCTAGTGCCGGGAGCGCGGATACGCAGTATTTT. It is translated as CSASAGSADTQYF. The V and J genes are TRBV20-1 and TRBJ2-3, with D possibly matching TRBD2 (6 bases). Deletions cut 3 bases from V and 6 bases from J, with 13 bases between. Germline loops: CDR1 DFQATT, CDR2 SNEGSKA (reference sequence). This CDR3 has 13 residues.

In its sample, this clone was seen a few times. V is TRBV18 and J is TRBJ2-1, with D possibly called TRBD1 or TRBD2 (5 bases each). Trimming cost V 2 bases and J 9 bases, with 17 bases left between them. Germline assignment: CDR1 KGHSH and CDR2 LQKENI. The CDR3 runs to 15 residues. The DNA of the CDR3 is TGTGCCAGCTCACCAACGATGGGGGAATTGGGTGAGCAGTTCTTC. This translates into CASSPTMGELGEQFF.

The chain links TRBV2 to TRBJ2-1; the D is unclear. Looked up from germline, CDR1 is SNHLY and CDR2 is FYNNEI. The V gene lost 4 bases and the J gene lost 4 bases, with 5 bases spanning the gap. This CDR3 has 12 residues. For the CDR3, the DNA is TGTGCCAGCAGTGTTAATTACAATGAGCAGTTCTTC. Translating gives CASSVNYNEQFF.

The gene calls are TRBV5-1 and TRBJ2-5; D is perhaps TRBD2 (5 bases). This CDR3 has 14 residues. V dropped 0 bases and J dropped 3 bases, with 9 bases sitting between them. Germline V gene lookup returns CDR1 SGHRS and CDR2 YFSETQ. This CDR3 reads CASSLDSGKETQYF. The CDR3 nucleotides read TGCGCCAGCAGCTTGGACTCGGGGAAAGAGACCCAGTACTTC.

The chain couples TRBV6-5 to TRBJ1-5, with D unclear. V lost 5 bases and J lost 3, with 5 bases in between. CDR1 is MNHEY, CDR2 SVGAGI, per germline. CDR3 size: 12 residues. This CDR3 is CASSTHNQPQHF. As DNA, the CDR3 is TGTGCCAGCAGTACCCACAATCAGCCCCAGCATTTT.

The chain combines TRBV9 with TRBJ2-1; weak D call: TRBD2 (5 bases). CDR3 size: 14 residues. Germline V gene data show CDR1 as SGDLS and CDR2 as YYNGEE. V dropped 0 bases and J dropped 5 bases, with 9 bases sitting between them. CDR3 residues: CASSVAGFHNEQFF. CDR3 sequence (DNA): TGTGCCAGCAGCGTAGCGGGGTTCCACAATGAGCAGTTCTTC.

J is TRBJ2-7 and V is TRBV24-1; 7 positions match TRBD1. The CDR3 loop spans 14 amino acids. CDR1 and CDR2 (germline): KGHDR, SFDVKD. The V and J ends lost 6 bases and 1 base, in that order; junction bases with no gene match: 5. The CDR3 DNA reads as TGTGCCACCAGTTTAGTCAGGGGGTCCTACGAGCAGTACTTC. Translated, it gives CATSLVRGSYEQYF.

The chain carries TRBV15 and TRBJ1-5, with D possibly matching TRBD1 (5 bases). In germline, CDR1 is LNHNV, CDR2 YYDKDF (reference sequence). Trimming pared 0 bases from V and 0 bases from J, leaving 9 bases between. The CDR3 has 16 residues. The CDR3 DNA sequence: TGTGCCACCAGCAGAGATCTCGGGGGTAGCAATCAGCCCCAGCATTTT. This sequence encodes CATSRDLGGSNQPQHF.

The gene calls are TRBV6-5 and TRBJ2-3, with D perhaps TRBD1 or TRBD2 (7 bases each). V was shortened by 2 bases and J by 5 bases, with 14 bases between the two germline ends. This CDR3 spans 15 amino acids. Per germline, CDR1 MNHEY and CDR2 SVGAGI. This CDR3 reads CASSYGEGARDTQYF. The CDR3, as DNA: TGTGCCAGCAGTTACGGGGAGGGGGCCAGAGATACGCAGTATTTT.

The CDR3 nucleotides are TGCGCCAGCAGCTTGGTTAGTTCCGATGAGCAGTTCTTC. It translates to CASSLVSSDEQFF. The chain uses TRBV5-1 and TRBJ2-1; D gene uncertain. The CDR3 is made up of 13 amino acids. Looked up from germline, CDR1 is SGHRS and CDR2 is YFSETQ. The ends were cut back, 0 bases at V and 8 bases at J, with 9 bases in the middle.